What follows are 30 T cell receptor beta chains derived from one specimen sequenced in a study of blood T cell repertoires in COVID-19. Assay: immunoSEQ multiplex PCR; the TCRdb copy retains only in-frame clones and omits some. The table records around 400,000 clones, more than 75% of them present only once. The sequenced sample consisted of peripheral blood. The source is a woman in her twenties or thirties with COVID-19, enrolled during active disease.

The chain has TRBV7-2 and TRBJ2-7, with TRBD1 matching 8 bases. The germline gives CDR1 SGHTA, CDR2 FQGNSA. The trim removed 5 bases at V and 3 bases at J, leaving 12 bases unmatched. This CDR3 region has 16 residues. CDR3 in DNA: TGTGCCAGCAGCAAAGACGCAGGGGGCACATTCTACGAGCAGTACTTC. Translated: CASSKDAGGTFYEQYF.

This clone has only a few counts. The chain uses TRBV5-5 and TRBJ2-2; 7 bases agree with TRBD1. This CDR3 contains 12 residues. The V segment lost 4 bases and the J segment 7 bases; nucleotides outside the gene matches: 1. Germline V gene sequence: CDR1 SGHKS, CDR2 YYEKEE (reference sequence). The CDR3 nucleotides are TGTGCCAGCAGCACAGGGGTCGGGGAGCTGTTTTTT. Its protein product is CASSTGVGELFF.

Only a few counts were recorded for this clone. This chain connects TRBV2 to TRBJ1-5; 8 positions agree with TRBD1. CDR3 length: 13 amino acids. V trimming: 8 bases; J trimming: 5 bases; junction bases outside the gene matches: 5. The germline gives CDR1 SNHLY, CDR2 FYNNEI. The CDR3 sequence: CASGEQGDQPQHF. CDR3 sequence (DNA): TGTGCCAGCGGCGAACAGGGGGATCAGCCCCAGCATTTT.

Notes on this clone: The same CDR3 arises from other DNA sequences in this sample as well. This chain joins TRBV5-1 and TRBJ1-2, with D perhaps TRBD1 (6 bases). CDR3 length: 14 residues. Germline V gives CDR1 SGHRS, CDR2 YFSETQ. Trimming removed 0 bases at V and 2 bases at J, with 8 bases between. CDR3 amino acids: CASSLDGQNYGYTF. In DNA, the CDR3 is TGCGCCAGCAGCTTGGACGGACAGAACTATGGCTACACCTTC.

In its sample, this clone was seen a few times. Other nucleotide sequences in the sample specify the same CDR3. The chain uses TRBV12-3 or TRBV12-4 and TRBJ2-7; 7 nucleotides match TRBD1. The J segment lost 3 bases and the V segment lost 1 base, leaving 0 bases of the junction unmatched. This CDR3 contains 13 residues. The CDR3 region is CASSLGQGYEQYF. The CDR3 DNA is TGTGCCAGCAGTTTAGGACAGGGCTACGAGCAGTACTTC.

This clone has a handful of counts. The genes are TRBV6-5 and TRBJ1-5; D not certain. In germline, CDR1 is MNHEY, CDR2 SVGAGI. V was cut by 7 bases and J by 0 bases, with 10 bases left in between. CDR3 length: 14 amino acids. This chain's CDR3 is CASKESLSNQPQHF. DNA for the CDR3: TGTGCCAGCAAGGAGTCTCTTAGCAATCAGCCCCAGCATTTT.

There are a few counts of this clone. The rearrangement uses TRBV2 and TRBJ1-5; D is perhaps TRBD1 (5 bases). CDR1 is SNHLY and CDR2 is FYNNEI in the germline V gene. With 8 bases removed from V and 6 bases from J, the gap between germline ends came to 14 bases. The CDR3 consists of 13 residues. CDR3 sequence reads: CASVTQRGQPQHF. CDR3 in DNA: TGTGCCAGCGTCACCCAAAGGGGTCAGCCCCAGCATTTT. The variable domain in full, completed from reference TRBV2 and TRBJ1-5, reads EPEVTQTPSHQVTQMGQEVILRCVPISNHLYFYWYRQILGQKVEFLVSFYNNEISEKSEIFDDQFSVERPDGSNFTLKIRSTKLEDSAMYFCASVTQRGQPQHFGDGTRLSIL.

This chain connects TRBV6-2 or TRBV6-3 to TRBJ2-5, with D possibly being TRBD2 (6 bases). V lost 0 bases and J 5 bases, leaving 16 bases between the germline ends. The germline V gene has CDR1 MNHEY and CDR2 SVGEGT. CDR3 length: 16 residues. In DNA form, the CDR3 reads TGTGCCAGCAGTTACTCGACCGGGGGTAGATGGGAGACCCAGTACTTC. Translated: CASSYSTGGRWETQYF.

The chain joins TRBV28 to TRBJ1-5, with 10 bases fitting TRBD1. CDR3 size: 12 residues. Losses at the gene ends were 8 bases for V and 6 bases for J; bases not matched to a gene: 1. Germline values: CDR1 MDHEN, CDR2 SYDVKM. The CDR3 coding sequence is TGTGCCAGCTGGGACAGGGGTCAGCCCCAGCATTTT. Amino acids: CASWDRGQPQHF.

The rearrangement uses TRBV7-2 and TRBJ2-7; 8 positions agree with TRBD1. Germline assignment: CDR1 SGHTA and CDR2 FQGNSA. There are 14 residues in the CDR3. The ends lost 2 bases at V and 6 bases at J; junction bases unmatched: 6. The CDR3 DNA follows: TGTGCCAGCAGCTTACCTCGGACAGGGCGCGAGCAGTACTTC. As protein: CASSLPRTGREQYF. Complete variable domain (other parts from reference TRBV7-2 and TRBJ2-7): GAGVSQSPSNKVTEKGKDVELRCDPISGHTALYWYRQSLGQGLEFLIYFQGNSAPDKSGLPSDRFSAERTGGSVSTLTIQRTQQEDSAVYLCASSLPRTGREQYFGPGTRLTVT.

The chain is built from TRBV6-2 or TRBV6-3 and TRBJ2-7; a possible D gene is TRBD2 (5 bases). The CDR3 consists of 14 residues. V gave up 2 bases and J gave up 2 bases, with 10 bases separating them. Germline assignment: CDR1 MNHEY and CDR2 SVGEGT. For the CDR3, the DNA is TGTGCCAGCAGTTACGCGGACGGGACCTACGAGCAGTACTTC. Amino acid sequence: CASSYADGTYEQYF.

This clone was observed once. V is TRBV6-6 and J is TRBJ2-7, with D uncertain. The V end lost 0 bases, the J end lost 0 bases, and 6 bases lay between the germline ends. Germline values: CDR1 MNHNY, CDR2 SVGAGI (reference sequence). The CDR3 spans 14 residues. The DNA for the CDR3 is TGTGCCAGCAGTTACTCACAAAGCTCCTACGAGCAGTACTTC. The encoded protein is CASSYSQSSYEQYF.

J is TRBJ1-3 and V is TRBV9, with D unresolved. The V gene's germline CDR1 is SGDLS and CDR2 YYNGEE. This CDR3 has 17 amino acids. The ends were cut back, 0 bases at V and 2 bases at J, with 15 bases in the middle. CDR3 sequence reads: CASSVATRWGAGNTIYF. CDR3 coding DNA: TGTGCCAGCAGCGTAGCTACCAGATGGGGAGCTGGAAACACCATATATTTT.

The J gene is TRBJ2-7, the V gene TRBV6-2 or TRBV6-3; D is possibly TRBD2 (7 bases). The germline V gene has CDR1 MNHEY and CDR2 SVGEGT. CDR3 length equals 14 residues. With 5 bases removed from V and 6 bases from J, the gap between germline ends came to 17 bases. In DNA, the CDR3 is TGTGCCAGCAGTACTCCCAGAGGGGGGGTCGAGCAGTACTTC. Translating it yields CASSTPRGGVEQYF.

V and J are TRBV18 and TRBJ2-1; TRBD2 agrees at 7 bases. Germline CDR1 and CDR2: KGHSH and LQKENI. This CDR3 is 14 amino acids long. Losses at the gene ends were 5 bases for V and 6 bases for J; bases not matched to a gene: 7. The CDR3 here is CASSTSSGGNEQFF. Here the CDR3 DNA reads TGTGCCAGCTCAACCTCCTCGGGAGGCAATGAGCAGTTCTTC.

This clone has only one observation. The chain employs TRBV7-3 and TRBJ1-6, with a possible D match to TRBD1 (5 bases). Trimming shortened V by 5 bases and J by 10 bases, and 12 bases separated the two germline ends. Germline-derived CDR1 and CDR2 are SGHTA and FQGTGA. The CDR3 is made up of 13 amino acids. CDR3 protein: CASSVSGESPLHF. The CDR3, as DNA: TGTGCCAGCAGCGTCTCGGGGGAATCACCCCTCCACTTT.

The DNA for the CDR3 is TGCGCCAGCAGCCCTGGGCCAGCGGGAGGTTCCTACGAGCAGTACTTC. It is translated as CASSPGPAGGSYEQYF. The V and J genes are TRBV4-1 and TRBJ2-7, with 9 positions matching TRBD2. Trimming at V came to 4 bases and at J to 1 base, leaving 8 bases not matched to a gene. The V gene's germline CDR1 is MGHRA and CDR2 YSYEKL. This CDR3 has 16 amino acids.

The chain links TRBV11-3 to TRBJ2-3; D remains unclear. V was shortened by 0 bases and J by 3 bases, with 7 bases between the two germline ends. The V gene's germline CDR1 is SGHNT and CDR2 YENEEA. This CDR3 is built from 14 residues. The CDR3 loop is CASSLDLTTDTQYF. CDR3 in DNA: TGTGCCAGCAGCTTAGACCTGACTACAGATACGCAGTATTTT. Filled out from reference TRBV11-3 and TRBJ2-3, the complete variable domain reads EAGVVQSPRYKIIEKKQPVAFWCNPISGHNTLYWYLQNLGQGPELLIRYENEEAVDDSQLPKDRFSAERLKGVDSTLKIQPAELGDSAVYLCASSLDLTTDTQYFGPGTRLTVL.

The CDR3 loop reads CASRPGQAYEQYF. CDR3 coding DNA: TGTGCCAGCAGGCCCGGACAAGCTTACGAGCAGTACTTC. The chain links TRBV2 to TRBJ2-7, with D possibly being TRBD1 (5 bases). Trimming pared 6 bases from V and 4 bases from J, leaving 13 bases between. The CDR3 has 13 residues. Germline V lookup: CDR1 SNHLY, CDR2 FYNNEI.

This clone was seen a single time. The CDR3 nucleotides read TGTGCCAGCTCACAGGGGGCAAATAACGAGCAGTACTTC. Protein sequence: CASSQGANNEQYF. The genes are TRBV18 and TRBJ2-7; 7 bases agree with TRBD1. CDR1 and CDR2 (germline): KGHSH, LQKENI. V was clipped by 4 bases and J by 5 bases; unmatched bases: 5. The CDR3 sequence is 13 residues long. Combining the CDR3 with reference TRBV18 and TRBJ2-7 gives the whole variable domain NAGVMQNPRHLVRRRGQEARLRCSPMKGHSHVYWYRQLPEEGLKFMVYLQKENIIDESGMPKERFSAEFPKEGPSILRIQQVVRGDSAAYFCASSQGANNEQYFGPGTRLTVT.

The rearrangement links TRBV5-1 to TRBJ2-7; the match to TRBD2 covers 7 bases. The ends lost 3 bases at V and 6 bases at J; junction bases unmatched: 9. The CDR3 extends over 14 amino acids. Germline V lookup: CDR1 SGHRS, CDR2 YFSETQ. The CDR3: CASSSPPGGLEQYF. DNA of the CDR3: TGCGCCAGCAGCTCTCCCCCGGGGGGTCTCGAGCAGTACTTC.

The chain joins TRBV18 to TRBJ1-5; 9 bases are a match to TRBD1. CDR1 is KGHSH, CDR2 LQKENI, per germline. J was trimmed by 5 bases and V by 2 bases; bases with no gene match: 7. The CDR3 extends over 16 amino acids. The DNA for the CDR3 is TGTGCCAGCTCACCAATTGGGACAGGGAATGATCAGCCCCAGCATTTT. Translating gives CASSPIGTGNDQPQHF.

This rearrangement joins TRBV7-2 to TRBJ2-2, with 7 nucleotides matching TRBD2. CDR1 is SGHTA, CDR2 FQGNSA, per germline. This CDR3 region has 14 residues. The V gene end was trimmed by 1 base and the J gene end by 6 bases; junction bases not matched to a gene: 2. The DNA for the CDR3 is TGTGCCAGCAGCTTAGGCGGGAGTTCCGGGGAGCTGTTTTTT. The encoded protein is CASSLGGSSGELFF. Full variable domain (remainder filled in from reference TRBV7-2 and TRBJ2-2): GAGVSQSPSNKVTEKGKDVELRCDPISGHTALYWYRQSLGQGLEFLIYFQGNSAPDKSGLPSDRFSAERTGGSVSTLTIQRTQQEDSAVYLCASSLGGSSGELFFGEGSRLTVL.

The V call is TRBV2, the J call TRBJ1-3, with 10 bases identical to TRBD1. This CDR3 has 15 amino acids. Germline V lookup: CDR1 SNHLY, CDR2 FYNNEI. J gave up 2 bases and V 6 bases, and 4 bases lay outside the gene matches. The DNA for the CDR3 is TGTGCCAGCAGCTGGGACAGGGGTCCTGGAAACACCATATATTTT. This gives the protein CASSWDRGPGNTIYF.

This clone was counted once. CDR3 sequence reads: CASSEIQGSTEAFF. The CDR3, as DNA: TGCGCCAGCAGTGAGATACAGGGGAGCACTGAAGCTTTCTTT. V gene TRBV10-1 combines with J gene TRBJ1-1, with 7 nucleotides matching TRBD1. J lost 4 bases, V lost 2 bases, and 4 bases had no gene match. This CDR3 region has 14 residues. The germline gives CDR1 WNHNN, CDR2 SYGVQD (reference sequence).

The chain uses TRBV6-5 and TRBJ2-7; 14 positions agree with TRBD2. The CDR3 spans 16 residues. V dropped 2 bases and J dropped 5; count of bases not matched to a gene: 5. Germline V gives CDR1 MNHEY, CDR2 SVGAGI. This CDR3 reads CASSYGGLAGVDEQYF. The CDR3 DNA is TGTGCCAGCAGTTACGGGGGACTAGCGGGAGTTGACGAGCAGTACTTC.

This clone was detected once. The chain is built from TRBV9 and TRBJ2-1; D ambiguous. The germline V gene encodes CDR1 SGDLS and CDR2 YYNGEE. V was shortened by 0 bases and J by 2 bases, with 6 bases between the two germline ends. The CDR3 totals 14 residues. As DNA, the CDR3 is TGTGCCAGCAGCGTAGACCCTACCTACAATGAGCAGTTCTTC. Encoded protein: CASSVDPTYNEQFF.

Remarks on this clone: Other DNA sequences in this sample translate to the same CDR3. The V and J genes are TRBV5-1 and TRBJ2-3; no definite D call. The CDR3 is 12 residues long. Per germline, CDR1 SGHRS and CDR2 YFSETQ. Trimming took 0 bases from V and 5 from J, leaving 4 bases between them. CDR3 nucleotide sequence: TGCGCCAGCAGCTTGGCAGGAGATACGCAGTATTTT. It specifies CASSLAGDTQYF.

This clone was seen only once. This chain joins TRBV2 and TRBJ2-3; D might be TRBD1 (6 bases). CDR1 and CDR2 from the germline V gene are SNHLY and FYNNEI. The CDR3 has 16 residues. The V end lost 4 bases, the J end lost 0 bases, and 14 bases lay between the germline ends. This CDR3 is CASSVYGTSSTDTQYF. In DNA, the CDR3 is TGTGCCAGCAGTGTTTACGGGACATCTAGCACAGATACGCAGTATTTT.

This rearrangement joins TRBV7-8 to TRBJ2-1; D remains ambiguous. Trimming took off 5 bases at V and 2 bases at J, with 16 bases between the two ends. This CDR3 has 16 residues. Germline V CDR1 and CDR2: SGHVS, FQNEAQ. CDR3 nucleotide sequence: TGTGCCAGCAGCCCTTCCGTGGGCCAGCCCTACAATGAGCAGTTCTTC. As protein: CASSPSVGQPYNEQFF.